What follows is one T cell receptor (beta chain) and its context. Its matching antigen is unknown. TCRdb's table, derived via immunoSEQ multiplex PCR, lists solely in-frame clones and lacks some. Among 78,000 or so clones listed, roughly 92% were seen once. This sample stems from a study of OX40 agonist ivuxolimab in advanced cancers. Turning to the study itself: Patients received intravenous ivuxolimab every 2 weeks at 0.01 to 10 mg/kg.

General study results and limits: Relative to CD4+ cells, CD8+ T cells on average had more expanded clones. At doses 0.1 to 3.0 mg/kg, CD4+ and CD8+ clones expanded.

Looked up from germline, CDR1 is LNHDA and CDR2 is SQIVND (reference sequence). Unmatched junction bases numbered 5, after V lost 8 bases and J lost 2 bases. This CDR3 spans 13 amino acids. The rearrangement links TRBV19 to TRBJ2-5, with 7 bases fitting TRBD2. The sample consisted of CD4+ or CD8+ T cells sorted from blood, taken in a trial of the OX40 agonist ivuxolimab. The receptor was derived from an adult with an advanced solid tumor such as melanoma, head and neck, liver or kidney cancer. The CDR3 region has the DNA TGTGCCAGTGGGACGGGGGGTCAAGAGACCCAGTACTTC. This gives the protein CASGTGGQETQYF.